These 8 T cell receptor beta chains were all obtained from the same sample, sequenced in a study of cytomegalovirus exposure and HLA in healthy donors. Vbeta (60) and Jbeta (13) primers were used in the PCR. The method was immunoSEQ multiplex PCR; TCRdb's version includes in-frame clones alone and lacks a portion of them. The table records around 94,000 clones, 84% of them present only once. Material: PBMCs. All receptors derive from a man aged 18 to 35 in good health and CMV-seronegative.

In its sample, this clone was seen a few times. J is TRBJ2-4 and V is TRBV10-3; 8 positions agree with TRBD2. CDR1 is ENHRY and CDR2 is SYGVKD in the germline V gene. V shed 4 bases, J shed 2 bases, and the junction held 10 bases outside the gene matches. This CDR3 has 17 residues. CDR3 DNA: TGTGCCATCAGTGCCGCTCGGGAGGGCGGTACCAAAAACATTCAGTACTTC. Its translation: CAISAAREGGTKNIQYF.

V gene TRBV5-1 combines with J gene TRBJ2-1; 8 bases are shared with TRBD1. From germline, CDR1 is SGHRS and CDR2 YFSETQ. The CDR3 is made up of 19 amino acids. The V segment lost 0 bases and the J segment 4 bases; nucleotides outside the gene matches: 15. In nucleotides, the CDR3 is TGCGCCAGCAGCTTGGCAACGACCCTTTTAGGACAGGGTTACAATGAGCAGTTCTTC. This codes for CASSLATTLLGQGYNEQFF.

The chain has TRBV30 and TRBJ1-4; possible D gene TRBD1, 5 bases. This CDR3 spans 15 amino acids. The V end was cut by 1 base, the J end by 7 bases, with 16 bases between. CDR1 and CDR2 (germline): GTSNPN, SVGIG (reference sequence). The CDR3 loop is CAWSAGGPLREKLFF. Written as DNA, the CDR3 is TGTGCCTGGAGTGCCGGGGGTCCGCTGCGTGAAAAACTGTTTTTT.

The DNA for the CDR3 is TGCGCCAGCAGCCAAGTACCAGGGGGCGCGTACTATGGCTACACCTTC. Its translation: CASSQVPGGAYYGYTF. This rearrangement joins TRBV4-1 to TRBJ1-2, with TRBD1 matching 8 bases. Trimming at V came to 1 base and at J to 3 bases, leaving 7 bases not matched to a gene. The germline V gene encodes CDR1 MGHRA and CDR2 YSYEKL. The CDR3 consists of 16 residues.

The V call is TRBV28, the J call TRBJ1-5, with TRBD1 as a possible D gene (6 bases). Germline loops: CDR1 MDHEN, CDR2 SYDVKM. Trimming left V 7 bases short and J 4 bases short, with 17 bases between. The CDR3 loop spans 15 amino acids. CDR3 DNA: TGTGCCAGCACCCACAACAGGGTAGGAAATCAGCCCCAGCATTTT. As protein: CASTHNRVGNQPQHF.

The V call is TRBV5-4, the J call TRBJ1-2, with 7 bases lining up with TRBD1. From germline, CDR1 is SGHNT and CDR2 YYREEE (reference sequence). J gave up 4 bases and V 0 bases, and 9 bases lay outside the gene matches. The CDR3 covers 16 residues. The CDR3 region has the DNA TGTGCCAGCAGCTTGGCCCGACAGGGACAAACCTATGGCTACACCTTC. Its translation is CASSLARQGQTYGYTF.

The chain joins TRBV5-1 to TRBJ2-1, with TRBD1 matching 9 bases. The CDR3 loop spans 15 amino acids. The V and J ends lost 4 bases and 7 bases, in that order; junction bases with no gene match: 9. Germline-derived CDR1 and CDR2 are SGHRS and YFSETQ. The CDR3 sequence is CASSEGQGLRNEQFF. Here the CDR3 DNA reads TGCGCCAGCAGCGAGGGACAGGGATTGAGGAATGAGCAGTTCTTC.

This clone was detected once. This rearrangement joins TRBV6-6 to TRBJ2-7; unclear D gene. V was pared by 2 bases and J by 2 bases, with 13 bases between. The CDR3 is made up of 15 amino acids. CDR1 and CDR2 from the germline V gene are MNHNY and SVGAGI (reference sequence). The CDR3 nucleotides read TGTGCCAGCAGTTACGTGTCAGTGGGCACCTACGAGCAGTACTTC. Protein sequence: CASSYVSVGTYEQYF.